This T cell receptor beta chain was identified during a study of cytomegalovirus exposure and HLA in healthy donors. Germline lookup yields CDR1 KGHSH and CDR2 LQKENI. V dropped 2 bases and J dropped 12 bases, with 16 bases sitting between them. CDR3 size: 13 residues. Points from the study as a whole: Solely CMV serostatus was available to characterize immune exposure.

Primers included in the PCR were 60 Vbeta and 13 Jbeta primers. Clones were read by immunoSEQ multiplex PCR, and TCRdb kept only the in-frame ones, dropping some. The sample shows more than 90,000 clones, 65% to 80% of them seen only once. Worth noting for this clone: The target antigen is unknown.

V usage is TRBV18 and J usage is TRBJ1-2; D gene uncertain. Sequenced input: PBMCs. The TCR comes from a human donor in good health. The CDR3, as DNA: TGTGCCAGCTCACCAAAAGAAGAGAACTCCAACACCTTC. This sequence encodes CASSPKEENSNTF.